A single sample gave rise to the 22 T cell receptor beta chains below, sequenced in a study of blood T cell repertoires in COVID-19. The assay was immunoSEQ multiplex PCR, and TCRdb's table has in-frame clones only and misses some. The sample lists approximately 66,000 clones, 70% to 75% seen once, with more than 20% in the top ten. The sample was peripheral blood. All receptors derive from a man between 60 and 75 years old with acute or convalescent COVID-19.

The rearrangement links TRBV19 to TRBJ1-1; D uncertain. Germline-derived CDR1 and CDR2 are LNHDA and SQIVND (reference sequence). This CDR3 is 14 amino acids long. With 6 bases removed from V and 7 bases from J, the gap between germline ends came to 18 bases. This chain's CDR3 is CASRPLGLADEAFF. The CDR3 DNA sequence: TGTGCCAGTAGACCACTTGGGTTGGCGGATGAAGCTTTCTTT.

The chain couples TRBV19 to TRBJ1-4, with a tentative D call TRBD1 (5 bases). Per germline, CDR1 LNHDA and CDR2 SQIVND (reference sequence). The length of the CDR3 is 17 residues. The germline V and J ends were trimmed by 3 bases and 4 bases, with 18 bases remaining between them. CDR3 sequence (DNA): TGTGCCAGTAGTATCGGAGGGGTCGGTGGCCTTAATGAAAAACTGTTTTTT. Translation gives CASSIGGVGGLNEKLFF.

V gene TRBV4-1 combines with J gene TRBJ1-5; D might be TRBD1 (6 bases). V was trimmed by 0 bases and J by 2 bases, leaving 11 bases between them. Per germline, CDR1 MGHRA and CDR2 YSYEKL. The CDR3 covers 16 residues. This chain's CDR3 is CASSQDSAGGNQPQHF. The CDR3 DNA reads TGCGCCAGCAGCCAAGATAGCGCAGGGGGCAATCAGCCCCAGCATTTT.

The chain combines TRBV13 with TRBJ2-5; 13 bases agree with TRBD2. Germline V gene data show CDR1 as PRHDT and CDR2 as FYEKMQ (reference sequence). The CDR3 has 17 amino acids. Trimming took 0 bases from V and 3 from J; bases not matched to a gene: 4. The CDR3 nucleotides are TGTGCCAGCAGCTTAGGACTAGCGGGGGGGCTAGAAGAGACCCAGTACTTC. Amino acid sequence: CASSLGLAGGLEETQYF. The entire variable domain, with the rest obtained from reference TRBV13 and TRBJ2-5, is as follows: AAGVIQSPRHLIKEKRETATLKCYPIPRHDTVYWYQQGPGQDPQFLISFYEKMQSDKGSIPDRFSAQQFSDYHSELNMSSLELGDSALYFCASSLGLAGGLEETQYFGPGTRLLVL.

V is TRBV27 and J is TRBJ2-1, with D perhaps matching TRBD2 (6 bases). The length of the CDR3 is 14 residues. Trimming removed 5 bases from V and 7 bases from J, with 15 bases in between. CDR1 is MNHEY, CDR2 SMNVEV, per germline (reference sequence). DNA of the CDR3: TGTGCCAGCAGTCCTCGACTAGTTAGAAATGAGCAGTTCTTC. Translation: CASSPRLVRNEQFF.

This clone was recorded a few times. This chain joins TRBV30 and TRBJ2-3; perhaps TRBD1 as D (6 bases). The V and J ends lost 3 bases and 2 bases respectively, with 12 bases between them. Per germline, CDR1 GTSNPN and CDR2 SVGIG (reference sequence). The CDR3 has 14 residues. The CDR3 sequence is CAWRSLGHTDTQYF. The CDR3 nucleotides are TGTGCCTGGAGAAGCCTGGGACACACAGATACGCAGTATTTT. The whole variable domain, remainder taken from reference TRBV30 and TRBJ2-3, is SQTIHQWPATLVQPVGSPLSLECTVEGTSNPNLYWYRQAAGRGLQLLFYSVGIGQISSEVPQNLSASRPQDRQFILSSKKLLLSDSGFYLCAWRSLGHTDTQYFGPGTRLTVL.

This clone came up a few times. The V and J genes are TRBV5-5 and TRBJ2-4; D is ambiguous. The germline V gene encodes CDR1 SGHKS and CDR2 YYEKEE (reference sequence). There are 15 residues in the CDR3. Trimming shortened V by 4 bases and J by 4 bases, and 15 bases separated the two germline ends. The DNA of the CDR3 is TGTGCCAGCAGCCGAAGCTCCTCCGTGAAAAACATTCAGTACTTC. Amino acids: CASSRSSSVKNIQYF.

This chain links TRBV6-5 with TRBJ2-7; TRBD1 aligns across 7 bases. The CDR3 sequence is 14 residues long. Per germline, CDR1 MNHEY and CDR2 SVGAGI. J lost 2 bases, V lost 5 bases, and 6 bases had no gene match. The CDR3 spells CASSRQGMTYEQYF. The CDR3 DNA reads as TGTGCCAGCAGTAGACAGGGAATGACCTACGAGCAGTACTTC.

The chain carries TRBV5-5 and TRBJ1-2; D is ambiguous. Germline CDR1 and CDR2: SGHKS and YYEKEE (reference sequence). V gave up 0 bases and J gave up 2 bases, with 8 bases separating them. The CDR3 consists of 14 residues. CDR3 loop: CASSLGQKNYGYTF. The DNA for the CDR3 is TGTGCCAGCAGCTTGGGGCAGAAGAACTATGGCTACACCTTC.

The genes are TRBV7-2 and TRBJ1-6; D is possibly TRBD1 (5 bases). In germline, CDR1 is SGHTA, CDR2 FQGNSA. The CDR3 runs 15 residues. V was shortened by 3 bases and J by 3 bases, with 9 bases between the two germline ends. Written as DNA, the CDR3 is TGTGCCAGCAGCTTGGGGCAGCGCTATAATTCACCCCTCCACTTT. It codes for CASSLGQRYNSPLHF.

The CDR3 reads CATSRVRSAGTEAFF. Written as DNA, the CDR3 is TGTGCCACCAGCAGAGTTCGGTCTGCGGGCACTGAAGCTTTCTTT. This rearrangement joins TRBV15 to TRBJ1-1; D ambiguous. Germline CDR1 is LNHNV and CDR2 is YYDKDF (reference sequence). CDR3 size: 15 residues. V was shortened by 1 base and J by 4 bases, with 13 bases between the two germline ends.

The chain has TRBV24-1 and TRBJ1-2, with a weak D call TRBD1 (6 bases). V was trimmed by 3 bases and J by 4 bases, leaving 11 bases between them. This CDR3 region has 14 residues. Looked up from germline, CDR1 is KGHDR and CDR2 is SFDVKD. CDR3 amino acids: CATSDNRVPYGYTF. In DNA, the CDR3 is TGTGCCACCAGTGATAACAGGGTTCCCTATGGCTACACCTTC.

The chain recombines TRBV4-1 with TRBJ2-5, with TRBD2 matching over 9 bases. Trimming cost V 0 bases and J 5 bases; bases outside gene matches: 4. The germline V gene has CDR1 MGHRA and CDR2 YSYEKL. The CDR3 is 15 amino acids. CDR3 bases: TGCGCCAGCAGCCAAGATGGGACTAGCCGTGAGACCCAGTACTTC. Translating gives CASSQDGTSRETQYF.

V is TRBV9 and J is TRBJ2-1, with TRBD2 as a possible D gene (6 bases). There are 15 residues in the CDR3. The germline V gene encodes CDR1 SGDLS and CDR2 YYNGEE. Trimming shortened V by 0 bases and J by 4 bases, and 11 bases separated the two germline ends. The CDR3 spells CASSVGAEGYNEQFF. The CDR3 DNA sequence: TGTGCCAGCAGCGTAGGGGCGGAGGGGTACAATGAGCAGTTCTTC.

By share, this clone ranks as medium-sized. V and J are TRBV19 and TRBJ2-1, with 8 bases aligning to TRBD1. Germline CDR1 is LNHDA and CDR2 is SQIVND (reference sequence). V shed 6 bases and J 5 bases; nucleotides not matched to a gene: 6. CDR3 length: 14 amino acids. The CDR3 nucleotides are TGTGCCAGTAGGCCCAGGGGGCTAAACAATGAGCAGTTCTTC. It translates to CASRPRGLNNEQFF.

The V call is TRBV5-1, the J call TRBJ2-7; weak D call: TRBD1 (5 bases). Germline CDR1 SGHRS, CDR2 YFSETQ. CDR3 size: 14 residues. V lost 2 bases and J lost 4, with 13 bases in between. CDR3 region: CASSFGAPGYEQYF. CDR3 sequence (DNA): TGCGCCAGCAGCTTTGGGGCCCCCGGATACGAGCAGTACTTC.

This clone was found many times. The CDR3 bases are TGTGCCAGCAGCTCCGCCTTAGCGGGGGGTGCCGAGCAGTACGTC. This gives the protein CASSSALAGGAEQYV. The rearrangement uses TRBV5-5 and TRBJ2-7; 10 bases fit TRBD2. This CDR3 is 15 amino acids long. CDR1 and CDR2 (germline): SGHKS, YYEKEE (reference sequence). V lost 3 bases to trimming and J lost 6 bases; unmatched junction nucleotides: 9.

This clone appeared a few times. V and J are TRBV2 and TRBJ2-2; possibly TRBD2 for D (6 bases). The V gene's germline CDR1 is SNHLY and CDR2 FYNNEI. CDR3 length equals 15 residues. V lost 6 bases and J 1 base, leaving 12 bases between the germline ends. CDR3 nucleotides: TGTGCCAGCAGGGAGGGACCTATGAACACCGGGGAGCTGTTTTTT. Encoded protein: CASREGPMNTGELFF.

V is TRBV5-4 and J is TRBJ2-3; 8 bases fit TRBD2. Germline trimming cut 6 bases from V and 2 bases from J; bases unmatched to any gene: 8. Germline V lookup: CDR1 SGHNT, CDR2 YYREEE (reference sequence). This CDR3 is 15 amino acids long. This chain's CDR3 is CASTPGSGVTDTQYF. The CDR3 nucleotides are TGTGCCAGCACCCCGGGTAGCGGGGTCACAGATACGCAGTATTTT.

The chain links TRBV29-1 to TRBJ2-2; 16 bases line up with TRBD2. CDR3 length: 15 amino acids. Unmatched junction bases numbered 5, after V lost 6 bases and J lost 7 bases. Germline-derived CDR1 and CDR2 are SQVTM and ANQGSEA. The CDR3 here is CSVEGLAGGVGELFF. CDR3 bases: TGCAGCGTGGAGGGACTAGCGGGAGGGGTCGGGGAGCTGTTTTTT.

V and J are TRBV5-5 and TRBJ1-4, with 11 positions matching TRBD1. This CDR3 region has 15 residues. Germline CDR1 and CDR2: SGHKS and YYEKEE (reference sequence). Trimming cost V 0 bases and J 8 bases; bases outside gene matches: 3. The CDR3 reads CASSLGTGGLEKLFF. CDR3 sequence (DNA): TGTGCCAGCAGCTTGGGGACAGGGGGCTTAGAAAAACTGTTTTTT.

The chain joins TRBV7-8 to TRBJ2-7, with TRBD2 matching 15 bases. CDR3 length equals 16 residues. V was clipped by 5 bases and J by 2 bases; unmatched bases: 4. Looked up from germline, CDR1 is SGHVS and CDR2 is FQNEAQ. CDR3 sequence: CASSGTSGGSPYEQYV. CDR3 bases: TGTGCCAGCAGCGGGACTAGCGGGGGGAGTCCCTACGAGCAGTACGTC.